A single TCR beta chain is shown here with its context. The germline gives CDR1 LGHNA, CDR2 YNFKEQ. The ends lost 4 bases at V and 6 bases at J; junction bases unmatched: 3. The CDR3 has 13 residues. The data were taken from a study of blood T cell repertoires in COVID-19. Overall study context: From the United States, Italy and Spain came samples of acute and convalescent COVID-19. From T cells, B-cell-depleted T cells, or PBMCs came the material, which was cDNA or gDNA.

Per the authors' pipeline: Amplification of reference gene primers was used by the study to estimate nucleated cell counts. Produced via immunoSEQ multiplex PCR; TCRdb's table is partial and in-frame only. Clone size and V and J calls were adopted from that table, with D and trimming inferred from the DNA. This table holds about 380,000 clones, approximately 80% found once. The rearrangement links TRBV4-2 to TRBJ2-3; the match to TRBD1 covers 8 bases. The sequence came from a human donor with acute or convalescent COVID-19. The donor label of this sample is uncertain. Sequencing input: peripheral blood. CDR3 loop: CASSLRDRDTQYF. The DNA of the CDR3 is TGTGCCAGCAGCCTCCGGGACAGGGATACGCAGTATTTT.